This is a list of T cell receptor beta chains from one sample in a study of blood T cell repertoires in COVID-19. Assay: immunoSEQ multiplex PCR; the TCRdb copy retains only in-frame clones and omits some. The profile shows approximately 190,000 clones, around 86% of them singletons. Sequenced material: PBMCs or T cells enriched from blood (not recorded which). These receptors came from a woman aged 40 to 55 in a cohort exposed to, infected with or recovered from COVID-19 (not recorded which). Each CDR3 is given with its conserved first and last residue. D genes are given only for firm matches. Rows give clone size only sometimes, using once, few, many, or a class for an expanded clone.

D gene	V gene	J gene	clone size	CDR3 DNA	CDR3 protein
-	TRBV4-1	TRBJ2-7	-	TGCGCCAGCAGCCAAGGAGAAGTCTCCTACGAGCAGTACTTC	CASSQGEVSYEQYF
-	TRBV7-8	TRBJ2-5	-	TGTGCCAGCAGCACTCGACAGGGGGTAGGGACTAGCGCTTCGAGGAGGGAGACCCAGTACTTC	CASSTRQGVGTSASRRETQYF
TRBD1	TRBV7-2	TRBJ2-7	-	TGTGCCAGCAGCTTACTCGGGACAGAAAATTACGAGCAGTACTTC	CASSLLGTENYEQYF
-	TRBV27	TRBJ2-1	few	TGTGCCAGCAGCCCCACCCTAGCGGAGCAGTTCTTC	CASSPTLAEQFF
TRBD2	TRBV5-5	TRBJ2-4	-	TGTGCCAGCAGCTGGCGGGGGGGCGCAGAAAACATTCAGTACTTC	CASSWRGGAENIQYF
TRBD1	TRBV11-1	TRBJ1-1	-	TGTGCCAGCAGCCCCCAAACCGGGACAGGGGAAACTGAAGCTTTCTTT	CASSPQTGTGETEAFF
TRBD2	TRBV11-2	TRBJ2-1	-	TGTGCCAGCACCTACCTAGCGGGAGTCTCCTACAATGAGCAGTTCTTC	CASTYLAGVSYNEQFF
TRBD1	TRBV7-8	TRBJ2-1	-	TGTGCCAGCAGCTCGGGACAGGGGTTAAATGAGCAGTTCTTC	CASSSGQGLNEQFF
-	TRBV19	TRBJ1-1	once	TGTGCCAGTAGTATTGGGCAGCCAGCTTTCTTT	CASSIGQPAFF
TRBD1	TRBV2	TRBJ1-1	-	TGTGCCAGCAGTTCCAGGGGGGCTGAAGCTTTCTTT	CASSSRGAEAFF
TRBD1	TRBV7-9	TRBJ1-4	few	TGTGCCAGCAGCCCACCGGGACAGGGAGGAGAAAAACTGTTTTTT	CASSPPGQGGEKLFF
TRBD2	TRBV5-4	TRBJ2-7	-	TGTGCCAGCAGCTTGGAAGGACTAGCGGGAGGTGTATACGAGCAGTACTTC	CASSLEGLAGGVYEQYF
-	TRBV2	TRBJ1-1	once	TGTGCCAGCAGTGATTGGGGCATGAACACTGAAGCTTTCTTT	CASSDWGMNTEAFF
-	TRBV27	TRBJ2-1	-	TGTGCCAGCAGTTTAGGAGGCAGTAGGATAGATGAGCAGTTCTTC	CASSLGGSRIDEQFF
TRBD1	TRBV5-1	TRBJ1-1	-	TGCGCCAGCAGCTTGGCAGGGGGCAGGAACACTGAAGCTTTCTTT	CASSLAGGRNTEAFF
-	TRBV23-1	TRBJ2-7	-	TGCGCCAGCAGAGCGACGGACCCCCCCGGGATGCACGAGCAGTACTTC	CASRATDPPGMHEQYF
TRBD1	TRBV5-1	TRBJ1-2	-	TGCGCCAGCAGCCCCGGGACAGGGCATGGCTACACCTTC	CASSPGTGHGYTF
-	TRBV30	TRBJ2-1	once	TGTGCCTGGAGTGTACTCTCGTGGGGCTATGAGCAGTTCTTC	CAWSVLSWGYEQFF
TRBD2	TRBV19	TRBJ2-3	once	TGTGCCAGTAGTGTTACTAGCGGGGGCACAGATACGCAGTATTTT	CASSVTSGGTDTQYF
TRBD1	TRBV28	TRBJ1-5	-	TGTGCCAGCAGTTCGTCCCGGGACAGGGGAATACAGCCCCAGCATTTT	CASSSSRDRGIQPQHF
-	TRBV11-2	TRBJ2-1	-	TGTGCCAGCAGCTTAGATCTAGGGGATGAGCAGTTCTTC	CASSLDLGDEQFF
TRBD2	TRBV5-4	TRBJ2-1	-	TGTGCCAGCAGCTTACAGACCGGGACTAGCCTATACAATGAGCAGTTCTTC	CASSLQTGTSLYNEQFF
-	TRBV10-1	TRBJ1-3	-	TGCGCCAGCAGTGATCCTCCGTCTGGAAACACCATATATTTT	CASSDPPSGNTIYF
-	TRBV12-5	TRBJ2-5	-	TGTGCTAGTGGTTTGGACGGAGCGCGGGGTAGGGAGACCCAGTACTTC	CASGLDGARGRETQYF
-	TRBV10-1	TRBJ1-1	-	TGCGCCAGCAGTGAAACAGCGGCCACTGAAGCTTTCTTT	CASSETAATEAFF
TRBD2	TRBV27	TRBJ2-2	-	TGTGCCAGCAGTTTATCTAGCGGGACTTACACCGGGGAGCTGTTTTTT	CASSLSSGTYTGELFF
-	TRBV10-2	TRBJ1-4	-	TGCGCCAGCAGTGAGGGAGCAGGGGTAGCTAATGAAAAACTGTTTTTT	CASSEGAGVANEKLFF
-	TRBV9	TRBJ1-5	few	TGTGCCAGCAGCGTAGGAGATAGCAATCAGCCCCAGCATTTT	CASSVGDSNQPQHF
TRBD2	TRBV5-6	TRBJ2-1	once	TGTGCCAGCAGCCGACTAGCGGGTTCGATCAATGAGCAGTTCTTC	CASSRLAGSINEQFF
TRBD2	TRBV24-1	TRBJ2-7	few	TGTGCCACCAGTGATGACCAAAGCGGGATCAACGAGCAGTACTTC	CATSDDQSGINEQYF
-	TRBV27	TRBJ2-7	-	TGTGCCAGCAGTTTTACGAGGGCAGCTGCTAGGGAGCAGTACTTC	CASSFTRAAAREQYF
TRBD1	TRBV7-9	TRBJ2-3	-	TGTGCCAGCAGCTTGGAGACAGGGGCGGATACGCAGTATTTT	CASSLETGADTQYF
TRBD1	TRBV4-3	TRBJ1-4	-	TGCGCCAGCAGCCAAGACTCCGGGACAGGCCATGAAAAACTGTTTTTT	CASSQDSGTGHEKLFF
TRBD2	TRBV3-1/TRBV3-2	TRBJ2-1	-	TGTGCCAGCAGCCAAGATCGTATAGCGGGAGTAGACAATGAGCAGTTCTTC	CASSQDRIAGVDNEQFF
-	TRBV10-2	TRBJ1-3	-	TGCGCCAGCAGTGAGATCCGGGGCTCTGGAAACACCATATATTTT	CASSEIRGSGNTIYF
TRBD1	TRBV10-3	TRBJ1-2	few	TGTGCCATCAGTGAGGGAGGACAGGGGCTCTATGGCTACACCTTC	CAISEGGQGLYGYTF
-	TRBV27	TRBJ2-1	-	TGTGCCAGCAGTTTATCGGCCAGCTCCTACAATGAGCAGTTCTTC	CASSLSASSYNEQFF
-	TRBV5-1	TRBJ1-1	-	TGCGCCAGCAGCTCCACAGGGAACACTGAAGCTTTCTTT	CASSSTGNTEAFF
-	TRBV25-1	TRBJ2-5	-	TGTGCCAGCAGTACCATCAGGGCCCCCGGCACAGAGACCCAGTACTTC	CASSTIRAPGTETQYF
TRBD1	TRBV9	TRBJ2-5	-	TGTGCCAGCAGCGTACCGGACAGGCGTAGGGAGACCCAGTACTTC	CASSVPDRRRETQYF
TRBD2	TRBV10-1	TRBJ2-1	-	TGCGCCAGCAGTGATACTGTCCCTATAGCGGGAGGGATGAATGAGCAGTTCTTC	CASSDTVPIAGGMNEQFF
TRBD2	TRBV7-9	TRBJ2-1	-	TGTGCCAGCAGCTTAAGTCTAGCGGGAGGAAGCTCCTACAATGAGCAGTTCTTC	CASSLSLAGGSSYNEQFF
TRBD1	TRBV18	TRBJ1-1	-	TGTGCCAGCTCACCGACACAGGGGGCCGGCGAGGTCACTGAAGCTTTCTTT	CASSPTQGAGEVTEAFF
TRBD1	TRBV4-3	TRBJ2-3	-	TGCGCCAGCAGCCCGACAGGGGATACGCAGTATTTT	CASSPTGDTQYF
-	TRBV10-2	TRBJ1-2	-	TGCGCCAGCAGTGGGGTACAGGGTCCGACCGCGCATGTCGGCTACACCTTC	CASSGVQGPTAHVGYTF
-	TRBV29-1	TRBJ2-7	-	TGCAGCGTTGAACCCCGAGGAGGAGAGGGGGTTAGCTCCTACGAGCAGTACTTC	CSVEPRGGEGVSSYEQYF
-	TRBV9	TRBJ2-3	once	TGTGCCAGCAGCCGCGAAGCAGATACGCAGTATTTT	CASSREADTQYF
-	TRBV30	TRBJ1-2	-	TGTGCCTGGGGAAACAGGGCCCTCTATGGCTACACCTTC	CAWGNRALYGYTF